The clone carrying this TCR beta chain was recorded a few times. Its antigen is unidentified. Other DNA sequences in the same sample also yield this CDR3. Sorting that relied on CD45RO/CCR7/CD25/CD127/CD95/CD27 yielded CD4+ naive, central memory, regulatory and stem cell-like memory cells. This specimen belongs to a study of beta chain features in type 1 diabetes. Study-wide points: The cDNA sequencing approach could over-represent high-TCR-expressing cells. Significant though moderate, a shortening of TCRB CDR3s appeared in all four CD4+ subsets of Type 1 diabetes patients.

CDR1 is MDHEN and CDR2 is SYDVKM in the germline V gene. This CDR3 spans 12 amino acids. Trimming cost V 3 bases and J 4 bases, with 6 bases left between them. Expressed TCRB transcripts were sequenced because the entire RNA isolate underwent reverse transcription. Profiled with immunoSEQ multiplex PCR; TCRdb holds only in-frame clones, not every one. The table records a few hundred thousand clones, roughly an eighth of them present only once. The receptor was derived from a man aged 30 to 39 with type 1 diabetes. The source material was naive CD4+ T cells from blood. The chain couples TRBV28 to TRBJ1-2; D gene uncertain. This chain's CDR3 is CASSLAGYGYTF. CDR3 DNA sequence: TGTGCCAGCAGTTTGGCAGGCTATGGCTACACCTTC.